What follows are 23 T cell receptor beta chains derived from one specimen sequenced in a study of cytomegalovirus exposure and HLA in healthy donors. PCR used 60 Vbeta primers and 13 Jbeta primers. Generated by immunoSEQ multiplex PCR, the TCRdb table keeps only in-frame clones and is missing some. In the table there are around 100,000 clones, about 74% of which are singletons. Sequencing was carried out using PBMCs. Every receptor here comes from a woman aged 18-35 years in good health and CMV-seropositive.

The genes are TRBV6-1 and TRBJ2-3; 10 positions match TRBD2. Losses at the gene ends were 2 bases for V and 2 bases for J; bases not matched to a gene: 10. Germline V gives CDR1 MNHNS, CDR2 SASEGT. This CDR3 region has 18 residues. The CDR3 region has the DNA TGTGCCAGCAGTGAACTAGCGGGAGAGAGGGAGTACACAGATACGCAGTATTTT. This sequence encodes CASSELAGEREYTDTQYF.

A few counts support this clone. V is TRBV4-3 and J is TRBJ2-7, with D possibly being TRBD2 (5 bases). The CDR3 is 13 residues long. Germline V gene lookup returns CDR1 LGHNA and CDR2 YSLEER. The germline V and J ends were trimmed by 2 bases and 4 bases, with 9 bases remaining between them. The CDR3 spells CASSQTPGYEQYF. The CDR3 DNA follows: TGCGCCAGCAGCCAAACCCCGGGGTACGAGCAGTACTTC.

The chain combines TRBV7-2 with TRBJ2-7; D is ambiguous. Trimming removed 6 bases from V and 3 bases from J, with 9 bases in between. This CDR3 has 12 residues. Germline V gene data show CDR1 as SGHTA and CDR2 as FQGNSA. This CDR3 is CASRQLNYEQYF. CDR3 nucleotide sequence: TGTGCCAGCAGACAATTAAACTACGAGCAGTACTTC.

CDR3 nucleotide sequence: TGTGCCAGCAGTGAATTTGTCACTTCTAGCACAGATACGCAGTATTTT. It is translated as CASSEFVTSSTDTQYF. The rearrangement joins TRBV2 to TRBJ2-3, with D uncertain. Germline loops: CDR1 SNHLY, CDR2 FYNNEI. There are 16 residues in the CDR3. V dropped 2 bases and J dropped 0 bases, with 12 bases sitting between them. Together with reference TRBV2 and TRBJ2-3, the CDR3 gives the full variable domain: EPEVTQTPSHQVTQMGQEVILRCVPISNHLYFYWYRQILGQKVEFLVSFYNNEISEKSEIFDDQFSVERPDGSNFTLKIRSTKLEDSAMYFCASSEFVTSSTDTQYFGPGTRLTVL.

The chain couples TRBV7-2 to TRBJ1-5, with 7 bases lining up with TRBD1. In germline, CDR1 is SGHTA, CDR2 FQGNSA. The CDR3 totals 19 residues. Trimming took 4 bases from V and 0 from J; bases not matched to a gene: 15. The CDR3 region has the DNA TGTGCCAGCAGCTCCCGGGGGTGGTCAGGGGGGAATAGCAATCAGCCCCAGCATTTT. Its protein product is CASSSRGWSGGNSNQPQHF.

The chain links TRBV15 to TRBJ2-5, with D perhaps TRBD2 (6 bases). The germline V gene has CDR1 LNHNV and CDR2 YYDKDF (reference sequence). Trimming stripped 6 bases from V and 1 base from J, with 12 bases between. The length of the CDR3 is 14 residues. CDR3 amino acids: CATSDGSAQETQYF. In nucleotides, the CDR3 is TGTGCCACCAGTGACGGGAGTGCCCAAGAGACCCAGTACTTC.

The V call is TRBV27, the J call TRBJ1-2; 7 positions match TRBD1. The CDR3 runs 14 residues. Germline CDR1 and CDR2: MNHEY and SMNVEV (reference sequence). Trimming at V came to 5 bases and at J to 7 bases, leaving 10 bases not matched to a gene. CDR3 protein: CASSPVETGFGYTF. The CDR3 DNA reads TGTGCCAGCAGTCCGGTGGAGACAGGGTTTGGCTACACCTTC.

The CDR3 reads CASSLVGSPSYEQYF. For the CDR3, the DNA is TGCGCCAGCAGCTTGGTGGGCTCTCCCTCCTACGAGCAGTACTTC. The chain couples TRBV5-1 to TRBJ2-7; D is undetermined. The CDR3 contains 15 residues. Trimming left V 0 bases short and J 0 bases short, with 10 bases between. In germline, CDR1 is SGHRS, CDR2 YFSETQ.

The rearrangement links TRBV18 to TRBJ1-1; 8 bases are shared with TRBD1. CDR3 length: 16 residues. The germline CDR1 and CDR2 sequences are KGHSH and LQKENI. J gave up 5 bases and V 4 bases, and 12 bases lay outside the gene matches. The CDR3, as DNA: TGTGCCAGCTCACGTCCCGGGACAGGTACATGGACTGAAGCTTTCTTT. As protein: CASSRPGTGTWTEAFF.

The chain combines TRBV23-1 with TRBJ1-1; 9 nucleotides align to TRBD1. TRBV23-1 is an ORF for which the function is uncertain. The CDR3 runs 19 residues. V was pared by 0 bases and J by 3 bases, with 14 bases of the junction left unmatched. The CDR3 coding sequence is TGCGCCAGCAGTCAATCGTTCCGGACAGGGGTGAGATCGGACACTGAAGCTTTCTTT. This translates into CASSQSFRTGVRSDTEAFF.

For this clone: This CDR3 is also generated by other DNA sequences in the sample. The V and J genes are TRBV19 and TRBJ1-5, with D maybe TRBD1 (5 bases). In germline, CDR1 is LNHDA, CDR2 SQIVND (reference sequence). V lost 8 bases to trimming and J lost 4 bases, with 15 bases between them. The CDR3 runs to 14 residues. CDR3 in amino acids: CASRRAGTNQPQHF. For the CDR3, the DNA is TGTGCCAGTCGGAGGGCAGGGACGAATCAGCCCCAGCATTTT.

The DNA of the CDR3 is TGTGCCAGCAGCTTGGCCGGTGCGGGGACTCAAGAGACCCAGTACTTC. As protein: CASSLAGAGTQETQYF. This chain links TRBV5-4 with TRBJ2-5; D possibly corresponds to TRBD2 (6 bases). Trimming took off 0 bases at V and 2 bases at J, with 14 bases between the two ends. CDR1 and CDR2 from the germline V gene are SGHNT and YYREEE (reference sequence). The CDR3 runs 16 residues.

The chain combines TRBV28 with TRBJ1-2; 8 bases line up with TRBD1. The CDR3 contains 14 residues. Trimming cost V 6 bases and J 5 bases; bases outside gene matches: 8. Per germline, CDR1 MDHEN and CDR2 SYDVKM. The CDR3 DNA reads TGTGCCAGCAGCTTTTCAGGGGGCGGTTATGGCTACACCTTC. Its protein is CASSFSGGGYGYTF.

The chain recombines TRBV28 with TRBJ1-1, with 8 bases matching TRBD1. CDR1 and CDR2 from the germline V gene are MDHEN and SYDVKM. The CDR3 contains 20 residues. J gave up 1 base and V 3 bases, and 19 bases lay outside the gene matches. For the CDR3, the DNA is TGTGCCAGCAGTTTTTGGGTCGGTAACAGGGGGATAGGAGGGAACACTGAAGCTTTCTTT. It yields the protein CASSFWVGNRGIGGNTEAFF.

This chain links TRBV18 with TRBJ2-3, with D possibly matching TRBD2 (6 bases). The ends were cut back, 2 bases at V and 4 bases at J, with 7 bases in the middle. The germline gives CDR1 KGHSH, CDR2 LQKENI. The CDR3 extends over 13 amino acids. The CDR3 DNA reads TGTGCCAGCTCACCAGGGGGGTCAGATACGCAGTATTTT. This codes for CASSPGGSDTQYF.

This sequence joins TRBV10-3 and TRBJ2-2; D gene unclear. With 4 bases removed from V and 2 bases from J, the gap between germline ends came to 2 bases. The length of the CDR3 is 12 residues. Germline V gene sequence: CDR1 ENHRY, CDR2 SYGVKD. The CDR3 here is CAISANTGELFF. In DNA, the CDR3 is TGTGCCATCAGTGCTAACACCGGGGAGCTGTTTTTT.

The CDR3 coding sequence is TGTGCCAGCAGTTACGACGGGGGGATCCCCGGGGAGCTGTTTTTT. Residues: CASSYDGGIPGELFF. The J gene is TRBJ2-2, the V gene TRBV6-5; 7 bases fit TRBD2. Germline V gene sequence: CDR1 MNHEY, CDR2 SVGAGI. The CDR3 contains 15 residues. V gave up 2 bases and J gave up 6 bases; unmatched junction bases: 6.

This clone is a singleton in its sample. This chain links TRBV4-3 with TRBJ2-7, with a possible D match to TRBD2 (6 bases). CDR1 is LGHNA, CDR2 YSLEER, per germline. CDR3 length: 17 amino acids. V was pared by 0 bases and J by 1 base, with 16 bases between. The CDR3 region has the DNA TGCGCCAGCAGCCAAGAAAGCGATCTAGCGACTTCCTACGAGCAGTACTTC. Its translation: CASSQESDLATSYEQYF.

The chain joins TRBV6-4 to TRBJ2-4; TRBD2 aligns across 8 bases. The CDR3 consists of 17 residues. Germline V gene sequence: CDR1 MRHNA, CDR2 SNTAGT. V dropped 3 bases and J dropped 3; count of bases not matched to a gene: 10. This CDR3 reads CASSEPTSGRGKNIQYF. CDR3 DNA sequence: TGTGCCAGCAGTGAACCTACTAGCGGTAGGGGCAAAAACATTCAGTACTTC.

This clone showed up just a few times. The V gene is TRBV1, the J gene TRBJ2-3; the table's TRBD2 call for D was not verified on the DNA. TRBV1 is a known pseudogene. This CDR3 spans 17 amino acids. CDR3 loop: CTSSQASRGRCTDTQYF. DNA for the CDR3: TGCACCAGCAGCCAAGCTAGCCGCGGGAGGTGCACAGATACGCAGTATTTT.

The chain carries TRBV10-3 and TRBJ2-7; a weak D match, TRBD2 (7 bases). Germline values: CDR1 ENHRY, CDR2 SYGVKD. This CDR3 comprises 12 residues. The V end lost 8 bases, the J end lost 6 bases, and 14 bases lay between the germline ends. The CDR3 nucleotides are TGTGCCATCGGGGGGAGGGGGGGCGAGCAGTACTTC. Translating it yields CAIGGRGGEQYF.

The V gene is TRBV4-3, the J gene TRBJ1-2, with 7 bases fitting TRBD1. V dropped 0 bases and J dropped 12; count of bases not matched to a gene: 7. CDR1 is LGHNA, CDR2 YSLEER, per germline. This CDR3 is built from 13 residues. The DNA of the CDR3 is TGCGCCAGCAGCCAAGACAGGGGGAAAAGTAACACCTTC. As protein: CASSQDRGKSNTF.

V usage is TRBV9 and J usage is TRBJ2-3; 7 bases align to TRBD2. The CDR3 consists of 17 residues. The germline V gene encodes CDR1 SGDLS and CDR2 YYNGEE. The V gene end was trimmed by 4 bases and the J gene end by 2 bases; junction bases not matched to a gene: 13. The CDR3 loop is CASSSPSGAGVTDTQYF. Here the CDR3 DNA reads TGTGCCAGCAGCTCCCCCTCTGGGGCGGGGGTCACAGATACGCAGTATTTT.